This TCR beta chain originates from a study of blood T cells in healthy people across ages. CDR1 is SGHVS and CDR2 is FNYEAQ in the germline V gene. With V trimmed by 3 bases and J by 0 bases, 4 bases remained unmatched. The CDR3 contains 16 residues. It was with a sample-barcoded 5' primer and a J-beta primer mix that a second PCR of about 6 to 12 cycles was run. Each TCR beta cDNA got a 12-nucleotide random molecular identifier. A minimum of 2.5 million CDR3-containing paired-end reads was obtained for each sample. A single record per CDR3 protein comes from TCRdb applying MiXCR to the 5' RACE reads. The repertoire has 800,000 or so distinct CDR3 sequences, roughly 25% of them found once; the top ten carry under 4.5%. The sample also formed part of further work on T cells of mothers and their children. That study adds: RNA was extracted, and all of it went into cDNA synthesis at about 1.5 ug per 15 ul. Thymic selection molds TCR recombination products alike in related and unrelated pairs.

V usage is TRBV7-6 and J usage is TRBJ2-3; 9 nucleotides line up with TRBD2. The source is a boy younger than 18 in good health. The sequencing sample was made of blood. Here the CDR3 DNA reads TGTGCCAGCAGCTTTGAGCGGGAGGCGAGCACAGATACGCAGTATTTT. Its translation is CASSFEREASTDTQYF.